This T cell receptor beta chain was recovered during a study of blood T cell repertoires in COVID-19. Germline CDR1 SGHNT, CDR2 YYREEE (reference sequence). Trimming cost V 0 bases and J 6 bases, with 7 bases left between them. The CDR3 runs to 14 residues. Libraries were prepared by immunoSEQ multiplex PCR; TCRdb keeps only in-frame clonotypes and omits some of them. The sample lists about 270,000 clones, 65% to 90% occurring once. Sequencing was done on a sample of peripheral blood. The sequence derives from a woman between 65 and 79 years old with COVID-19, enrolled during active disease. The V call is TRBV5-4, the J call TRBJ1-6, with no clear D. The CDR3, as DNA: TGTGCCAGCAGCTTGGTAGAGCCTAATTCACCCCTCCACTTT. As protein: CASSLVEPNSPLHF.